The clone carrying this TCR beta chain was counted at least ten times. The antigen is unknown. V was pared by 5 bases and J by 0 bases, with 14 bases between. The CDR3 spans 14 residues. Germline-derived CDR1 and CDR2 are DFQATT and SNEGSKA (reference sequence). This sample was included in a study of neurological immune-mediated disorders. Study-level findings and limits: None of the CDR3 amino acid sequences found in expanded clones was shared across subjects. This suggests that the TCR-beta repertoires were private in all groups.

Over 180 million TCR-beta sequences, together covering 15-18 subjects, were produced by every individual sequencing run that was carried out. TCRdb ran MiXCR on the 5' RACE reads and lists one entry per CDR3 protein. Here the sample spans 84,000 or so distinct CDR3 sequences, around 10% being singletons. The material sequenced was PBMCs. The chain employs TRBV20-1 and TRBJ2-7, with D perhaps assigned TRBD1 or TRBD2 (5 bases each). This receptor was obtained from a man aged 40-50 years in good health. Here the CDR3 DNA reads TGCAGTGCTTTTCCCCCCGGGACCTCCTACGAGCAGTACTTC. It is translated as CSAFPPGTSYEQYF.